The 20 T cell receptor beta chains reported below all come from one sample, sequenced in a study of CXCR3-negative and CXCR3-positive naive CD8 T cells. Study findings and constraints: In CXCR3-positive naive cells, the TRB CDR3s were more hydrophobic than in CXCR3-negative naive cells.

UMI-labeled TRB cDNA libraries were prepared by 5' RACE. TCRdb re-called the 5' RACE reads and shows each CDR3 protein once, DNA omitted. Its clone listing holds some 150,000 distinct CDR3 sequences. For these TCRs, the target antigens are not known. The source material was naive CXCR3+ CD8+ T cells from blood. The subset is: CD45RO-CCR7+CD27+CD95- naive CD8+ T cells expressing CXCR3 (TNR3+). The receptors come from a human donor in good health. Some clones in this sample may be carry-over from other donors' samples.

The V and J genes are TRBV7-7 and TRBJ2-5; there is no DNA to check the TCRdb D call of TRBD2. CDR3 length equals 17 residues. Per germline, CDR1 SSHAT and CDR2 FNYEAQ (reference sequence). This chain's CDR3 is CARSLGLAGGEGETQYF.

The V gene is TRBV20-1, the J gene TRBJ2-7; absent DNA, TCRdb's TRBD2 call cannot be checked. The CDR3 contains 17 residues. Looked up from germline, CDR1 is DFQATT and CDR2 is SNEGSKA (reference sequence). The CDR3 loop is CSARDRDFSRSSYEQYF.

The V gene is TRBV29-1, the J gene TRBJ2-7; TCRdb gives TRBD2 as the D gene, but with no DNA this cannot be confirmed. The germline CDR1 and CDR2 sequences are SQVTM and ANQGSEA. The CDR3 totals 18 residues. CDR3 residues: CSVELGQRVGVPSYEQYF.

The gene calls are TRBV12-3 or TRBV12-4 and TRBJ2-7; no DNA is available, so the TRBD1 call from TCRdb remains unchecked. There are 15 residues in the CDR3. The CDR3 here is CASSLSGTGVMEQYF.

The genes are TRBV9 and TRBJ2-7; TCRdb lists TRBD2, though no DNA is available to test this call. The CDR3 contains 15 residues. CDR1 and CDR2 (germline): SGDLS, YYNGEE. CDR3 residues: CASSVATSGTYEQYF.

The V call is TRBV20-1, the J call TRBJ2-3; with no DNA, the TCRdb D assignment of TRBD2 cannot be verified. The CDR3 spans 16 residues. Looked up from germline, CDR1 is DFQATT and CDR2 is SNEGSKA (reference sequence). The CDR3 loop is CSAREASSEWADTQYF.

This rearrangement joins TRBV14 to TRBJ1-1. Germline lookup yields CDR1 SGHDN and CDR2 FVKESK. The CDR3 length is 13 residues. The CDR3 spells CASSLTGGPEAFF.

The chain uses TRBV7-3 and TRBJ2-1; without DNA, the TCRdb call of TRBD2 cannot be checked. CDR1 SGHTA and CDR2 FQGTGA come from the germline V gene. The CDR3 covers 16 residues. CDR3: CASSPFVGLAGVEQFF.

The chain is built from TRBV6-6 and TRBJ2-7; TCRdb selects TRBD2, and the lack of DNA leaves this call unchecked. The CDR3 covers 16 residues. The germline V gene has CDR1 MNHNY and CDR2 SVGAGI (reference sequence). The CDR3 region is CASSYSTLALAYEQYF.

The J gene is TRBJ1-1, the V gene TRBV4-3. Germline V lookup: CDR1 LGHNA, CDR2 YSLEER. The CDR3 has 13 amino acids. The CDR3 spells CASSPTGYTEAFF.

V and J are TRBV5-1 and TRBJ1-1. The germline V gene encodes CDR1 SGHRS and CDR2 YFSETQ. The CDR3 loop spans 16 amino acids. This chain's CDR3 is CASNWDINGMNTEAFF.

This sequence joins TRBV28 and TRBJ2-5. The CDR3 has 14 residues. Germline loops: CDR1 MDHEN, CDR2 SYDVKM. The chain's CDR3 is CASRVHLAQETQYF.

The chain has TRBV5-1 and TRBJ2-2. This CDR3 has 14 residues. The germline V gene encodes CDR1 SGHRS and CDR2 YFSETQ. The CDR3: CASSPGQGGWELFF.

The chain uses TRBV14 and TRBJ1-2. The CDR3 totals 13 residues. Germline CDR1 and CDR2: SGHDN and FVKESK. The CDR3 reads CASSLKGIYGYTF. The full variable domain, rest sourced from reference TRBV14 and TRBJ1-2, is EAGVTQFPSHSVIEKGQTVTLRCDPISGHDNLYWYRRVMGKEIKFLLHFVKESKQDESGMPNNRFLAERTGGTYSTLKVQPAELEDSGVYFCASSLKGIYGYTFGSGTRLTVV.

CDR3 amino acids: CASSRTGDRGLYGGELFF. The chain links TRBV3-1 to TRBJ2-2; TCRdb designates TRBD1, a call that cannot be tested without DNA. Germline CDR1 reads LGHDT; CDR2 reads YNNKEL (reference sequence). The length of the CDR3 is 18 residues.

J is TRBJ2-2 and V is TRBV28; TCRdb's D call of TRBD2 is untestable without DNA. The length of the CDR3 is 19 residues. CDR1 is MDHEN, CDR2 SYDVKM, per germline. CDR3 protein: CASSFNFLASGENTGELFF.

The chain couples TRBV7-9 to TRBJ2-1. The CDR3 length is 16 residues. CDR1 and CDR2 (germline): SEHNR, FQNEAQ (reference sequence). The CDR3 sequence is CASSPDAGGTYNEQFF.

V and J are TRBV7-9 and TRBJ2-3; the D call from TCRdb, TRBD1, cannot be confirmed without DNA. The CDR3 covers 16 residues. Germline V gene sequence: CDR1 SEHNR, CDR2 FQNEAQ (reference sequence). The CDR3 here is CASSKAGGLSTDTQYF.

The CDR3 here is CASSQGGWGEAFF. The chain couples TRBV7-9 to TRBJ1-1; TCRdb proposes TRBD1, but this gene call is untestable without DNA. Germline CDR1 SEHNR, CDR2 FQNEAQ (reference sequence). The CDR3 loop spans 13 amino acids. The whole variable domain, filled in from reference TRBV7-9 and TRBJ1-1, reads DTGVSQNPRHKITKRGQNVTFRCDPISEHNRLYWYRQTLGQGPEFLTYFQNEAQLEKSRLLSDRFSAERPKGSFSTLEIQRTEQGDSAMYLCASSQGGWGEAFFGQGTRLTVV.

This rearrangement joins TRBV28 to TRBJ2-2; TCRdb reports TRBD2, a call that lacks DNA to check it against. Germline CDR1 and CDR2: MDHEN and SYDVKM. The CDR3 runs 15 residues. The chain's CDR3 is CASSLGPADLGELFF.